The next 30 T cell receptor beta chains were all read from a single sample in a study of CD8 T cells in ankylosing spondylitis. TCRdb re-analysed the 5' RACE reads in MiXCR, keeping a single row per CDR3 protein. The sample includes roughly 230,000 distinct CDR3 sequences, over 15% of them seen just once. Input material: blood, either unsorted or a sorted T cell fraction (not recorded which). Receptor source: a male donor with ankylosing spondylitis or in good health (not recorded which).

In this sample, this clonotype turned up a few times. This rearrangement joins TRBV27 to TRBJ1-5; tentative D call: TRBD1 (5 bases). The CDR3 has 14 residues. Germline V CDR1 and CDR2: MNHEY, SMNVEV (reference sequence). The V end was cut by 5 bases, the J end by 3 bases, with 11 bases between. The CDR3 loop reads CASSGGGYNQPQHF. CDR3 in DNA: TGTGCCAGCAGTGGGGGGGGGTACAATCAGCCCCAGCATTTT.

The chain joins TRBV5-1 to TRBJ1-1; maybe TRBD1 (6 bases). This CDR3 spans 14 amino acids. V lost 0 bases to trimming and J lost 7 bases, with 13 bases between them. Germline V gene lookup returns CDR1 SGHRS and CDR2 YFSETQ. Here the CDR3 reads CASSLEGHPDEAFF. In DNA form, the CDR3 reads TGCGCCAGCAGCTTGGAGGGACACCCAGATGAAGCTTTCTTT.

Details on this clonotype: Being one base from a much bigger clone, this may be a read error. The chain combines TRBV12-3 or TRBV12-4 with TRBJ1-1, with D perhaps matching TRBD1 (6 bases). CDR3 length: 15 residues. The V end lost 6 bases, the J end lost 4 bases, and 18 bases lay between the germline ends. CDR3 nucleotides: TGTGCCAGCAGGTTATCGGGGGCAGGCGTCACTGAAGCTTTCTTT. Its protein is CASRLSGAGVTEAFF.

This clonotype has a count of ten or more. The V and J genes are TRBV29-1 and TRBJ2-5; 7 nucleotides match TRBD1. Germline lookup yields CDR1 SQVTM and CDR2 ANQGSEA. The length of the CDR3 is 15 residues. V dropped 0 bases and J dropped 2; count of bases not matched to a gene: 6. CDR3: CSVEDPDREQETQYF. In DNA, the CDR3 is TGCAGCGTTGAAGACCCAGACAGGGAACAAGAGACCCAGTACTTC.

The chain couples TRBV10-3 to TRBJ2-1; 9 positions agree with TRBD2. Trimming removed 11 bases from V and 0 bases from J; junction bases left unmatched: 14. The length of the CDR3 is 17 residues. Germline V gives CDR1 ENHRY, CDR2 SYGVKD. Here the CDR3 reads CAVSTGLAGISYNEQFF. The CDR3 DNA is TGTGCCGTCTCTACAGGGCTAGCGGGGATCTCCTACAATGAGCAGTTCTTC.

This clonotype has only a few counts. A read error may produce the germline difference seen at one junction end. CDR3 sequence reads: CSVEPGTPPWVF. The CDR3 DNA is TGCAGCGTTGAACCCGGGACACCTCCCTGGGTCTTT. V is TRBV29-1 and J is TRBJ1-1; a weak D match, TRBD1 (6 bases). The germline V gene encodes CDR1 SQVTM and CDR2 ANQGSEA. The CDR3 is 12 residues long. Full variable domain (rest looked up from reference TRBV29-1 and TRBJ1-1): SAVISQKPSRDICQRGTSLTIQCQVDSQVTMMFWYRQQPGQSLTLIATANQGSEATYESGFVIDKFPISRPNLTFSTLTVSNMSPEDSSIYLCSVEPGTPPWVFGQGTRLTVV.

This clonotype was observed a few times. The chain is built from TRBV7-8 and TRBJ2-7; D might be TRBD2 (5 bases). The CDR3 is 14 residues long. Germline CDR1 and CDR2: SGHVS and FQNEAQ. V lost 8 bases, J lost 1 base, and 15 bases lay in between. CDR3 residues: CASVPGLRSYEQYF. The DNA for the CDR3 is TGTGCCAGCGTCCCAGGACTCCGATCCTACGAGCAGTACTTC.

This clonotype has just a few counts. The gene calls are TRBV3-1 and TRBJ2-5; perhaps TRBD1 as D (5 bases). The V gene lost 5 bases and the J gene lost 5 bases, with 24 bases spanning the gap. CDR1 and CDR2 (germline): LGHDT, YNNKEL (reference sequence). CDR3 length: 17 amino acids. The CDR3 bases are TGTGCCAGCAGCAAAAGGGCAGGGCGGACCTTCCAGGAGACCCAGTACTTC. It translates to CASSKRAGRTFQETQYF.

The chain links TRBV29-1 to TRBJ1-1; D not resolved. V lost 7 bases to trimming and J lost 6 bases, with 15 bases between them. The CDR3 runs to 12 residues. CDR1 is SQVTM and CDR2 is ANQGSEA in the germline V gene. The CDR3 DNA is TGCAGCGCCGAGGGCGGAACGTCTGAAGCTTTCTTT. Translated, it gives CSAEGGTSEAFF.

This clonotype was seen more than once but under ten times. The chain joins TRBV29-1 to TRBJ2-3; the match to TRBD2 covers 8 bases. The CDR3 has 16 amino acids. Germline CDR1 and CDR2: SQVTM and ANQGSEA. J was trimmed by 2 bases and V by 0 bases; bases with no gene match: 7. CDR3 sequence reads: CSVEDTPAGVTDTQYF. The CDR3 nucleotides read TGCAGCGTTGAAGATACCCCAGCGGGAGTCACAGATACGCAGTATTTT.

On this clonotype itself: In this CDR3 the conserved last residue, phenylalanine or tryptophan, is missing, so a read error is likely. The rearrangement uses TRBV4-3 and TRBJ1-1; no firm D call. Germline CDR1 LGHNA, CDR2 YSLEER. Trimming removed 0 bases from V and 1 base from J, with 6 bases in between. The CDR3 covers 14 residues. CDR3 sequence: CASSQDRWNTEAFL. Here the CDR3 DNA reads TGCGCCAGCAGCCAAGATCGCTGGAACACTGAAGCTTTCTTA.

V gene TRBV5-1 combines with J gene TRBJ1-5; D ambiguous. The CDR3 extends over 18 amino acids. Between the trimmed V and J ends, which lost 0 bases and 0 bases, there was a span of 16 bases. Germline-derived CDR1 and CDR2 are SGHRS and YFSETQ. CDR3 in amino acids: CASSLEASWGYSNQPQHF. The CDR3 DNA reads TGCGCCAGCAGCTTGGAGGCCAGTTGGGGATATAGCAATCAGCCCCAGCATTTT. The full variable domain, with the rest looked up from reference TRBV5-1 and TRBJ1-5, is KAGVTQTPRYLIKTRGQQVTLSCSPISGHRSVSWYQQTPGQGLQFLFEYFSETQRNKGNFPGRFSGRQFSNSRSEMNVSTLELGDSALYLCASSLEASWGYSNQPQHFGDGTRLSIL.

There are many counts of this clonotype. This rearrangement joins TRBV27 to TRBJ2-1; D remains ambiguous. The germline CDR1 and CDR2 sequences are MNHEY and SMNVEV (reference sequence). This CDR3 has 14 residues. V lost 6 bases to trimming and J lost 2 bases, with 11 bases between them. CDR3 protein: CASSPSGPYNEQFF. DNA for the CDR3: TGTGCCAGCAGCCCCTCCGGGCCCTACAATGAGCAGTTCTTC.

This clonotype occurred many times. The chain is built from TRBV12-3 or TRBV12-4 and TRBJ2-7; no definite D call. The CDR3 has 13 amino acids. V lost 2 bases, J lost 2 bases, and 7 bases lay in between. This chain's CDR3 is CASSLQDPYEQYF. CDR3 nucleotides: TGTGCCAGCAGTTTACAAGACCCCTACGAGCAGTACTTC.

This clonotype occurred a few times. The V and J genes are TRBV7-8 and TRBJ1-5; D unresolved. CDR3 size: 17 residues. V lost 1 base and J 0 bases, leaving 13 bases between the germline ends. Germline CDR1 is SGHVS and CDR2 is FQNEAQ. CDR3 DNA: TGTGCCAGCAGCTTAGAGGCTCTGGCGAATAGCAATCAGCCCCAGCATTTT. Protein sequence: CASSLEALANSNQPQHF.

DNA for the CDR3: TGTGCTAGTGGTTTATTAGCGGGAGTGGCAGATACGCAGTATTTT. Translated, it gives CASGLLAGVADTQYF. The V gene is TRBV12-5, the J gene TRBJ2-3; 9 bases map to TRBD2. V was pared by 3 bases and J by 4 bases, with 5 bases of the junction left unmatched. Germline lookup yields CDR1 LGHNT and CDR2 FRNRAP. This CDR3 contains 15 residues.

This clonotype was seen a handful of times. The V call is TRBV29-1, the J call TRBJ2-5, with no clear D. The V gene lost 6 bases and the J gene lost 2 bases, with 10 bases spanning the gap. From germline, CDR1 is SQVTM and CDR2 ANQGSEA. The CDR3 consists of 12 residues. CDR3: CSVVWAQETQYF. The CDR3 nucleotides are TGCAGCGTCGTCTGGGCTCAAGAGACCCAGTACTTC.

This chain uses TRBV5-6 with TRBJ2-3, with 12 bases aligning to TRBD2. The CDR3 spans 16 residues. CDR1 is SGHDT and CDR2 is YYEEEE in the germline V gene. V shed 5 bases and J 3 bases; nucleotides not matched to a gene: 7. The DNA of the CDR3 is TGTGCCAGCAGTACTTTCCTAGCGGGAGGGACAGATACGCAGTATTTT. Residues: CASSTFLAGGTDTQYF.

The sample holds a few counts of this clonotype. V gene TRBV10-2 combines with J gene TRBJ2-7; D remains unclear. Germline values: CDR1 WSHSY, CDR2 SAAADI. The V end was cut by 6 bases, the J end by 1 base, with 7 bases between. This CDR3 is built from 12 residues. The CDR3 nucleotides are TGCGCCAGCAGCACGGATTCCTACGAGCAGTACTTC. This sequence encodes CASSTDSYEQYF.

This clonotype occurred a few times. The chain uses TRBV5-1 and TRBJ2-2; perhaps D is TRBD1 or TRBD2 (6 bases each). V shed 0 bases and J shed 7 bases, with 16 bases lying between them. The CDR3 has 16 amino acids. Per germline, CDR1 SGHRS and CDR2 YFSETQ. The CDR3 nucleotides read TGCGCCAGCAGCTTGGAAGGGGGGACTCGTCGCGGGGAGCTGTTTTTT. Its translation is CASSLEGGTRRGELFF.

This clonotype was seen repeatedly, ten times or more. The V gene is TRBV4-1, the J gene TRBJ2-5, with unresolved D. Germline V gene lookup returns CDR1 MGHRA and CDR2 YSYEKL. There are 13 residues in the CDR3. Trimming cost V 3 bases and J 2 bases, with 7 bases left between them. The CDR3 here is CASSQDSQETQYF. In nucleotides, the CDR3 is TGCGCCAGCAGCCAGGATAGTCAAGAGACCCAGTACTTC.

The chain combines TRBV4-2 with TRBJ2-1; 10 nucleotides agree with TRBD1. Looked up from germline, CDR1 is LGHNA and CDR2 is YNFKEQ. With V trimmed by 5 bases and J by 8 bases, 9 bases remained unmatched. This CDR3 has 15 residues. CDR3 nucleotide sequence: TGTGCCAGCAGCAACGGCCCGGACAGGGGGGATGAGCAGTTCTTC. Residues: CASSNGPDRGDEQFF.

The chain is built from TRBV13 and TRBJ2-1; 8 bases map to TRBD1. V lost 5 bases and J lost 0; bases outside the gene matches: 6. CDR3 size: 16 residues. CDR1 and CDR2 (germline): PRHDT, FYEKMQ (reference sequence). CDR3 nucleotide sequence: TGTGCCAGCAGCGAGGGGACAGGAGTCTCCTACAATGAGCAGTTCTTC. Protein sequence: CASSEGTGVSYNEQFF.

A few counts support this clonotype. This rearrangement joins TRBV29-1 to TRBJ1-1; D remains ambiguous. The CDR3 length is 13 residues. Between the trimmed V and J ends, which lost 4 bases and 0 bases, there was a span of 9 bases. The germline CDR1 and CDR2 sequences are SQVTM and ANQGSEA. As DNA, the CDR3 is TGCAGCGTTGGGCGTTCCTTGAACACTGAAGCTTTCTTT. Amino acids: CSVGRSLNTEAFF. Looking up the rest from reference TRBV29-1 and TRBJ1-1 gives the full variable domain: SAVISQKPSRDICQRGTSLTIQCQVDSQVTMMFWYRQQPGQSLTLIATANQGSEATYESGFVIDKFPISRPNLTFSTLTVSNMSPEDSSIYLCSVGRSLNTEAFFGQGTRLTVV.

The chain employs TRBV20-1 and TRBJ2-7, with TRBD2 identical over 9 bases. Trimming at V came to 0 bases and at J to 5 bases, leaving 8 bases not matched to a gene. The CDR3 length is 15 residues. Germline CDR1 is DFQATT and CDR2 is SNEGSKA (reference sequence). Here the CDR3 reads CSARDLSGSRNEQYF. The CDR3 nucleotides read TGCAGTGCTAGAGATCTTAGCGGGAGTCGAAACGAGCAGTACTTC.

In its sample, this clonotype was seen a few times. This chain connects TRBV4-2 to TRBJ2-1, with a weak D call TRBD2 (6 bases). The germline V gene has CDR1 LGHNA and CDR2 YNFKEQ. This CDR3 is built from 14 residues. Trimming removed 0 bases at V and 6 bases at J, with 9 bases between. CDR3 DNA sequence: TGTGCCAGCAGCCAAGAGATAGCGGCCAATGAGCAGTTCTTC. Encoded protein: CASSQEIAANEQFF.

This chain joins TRBV4-3 and TRBJ1-2; D uncertain. Germline CDR1 is LGHNA and CDR2 is YSLEER. V was shortened by 0 bases and J by 5 bases, with 16 bases between the two germline ends. The CDR3 has 16 amino acids. The CDR3 nucleotides are TGCGCCAGCAGCCAAGATCGGTGGGCACGGTCATATGGCTACACCTTC. This gives the protein CASSQDRWARSYGYTF.

This chain links TRBV5-1 with TRBJ2-1, with 12 positions matching TRBD2. V dropped 3 bases and J dropped 7; count of bases not matched to a gene: 2. The length of the CDR3 is 14 residues. Germline V gives CDR1 SGHRS, CDR2 YFSETQ. This CDR3 is CASSSGLAGNEQFF. CDR3 bases: TGCGCCAGCAGCTCGGGACTAGCGGGTAATGAGCAGTTCTTC.

This clonotype was observed a few times. V usage is TRBV4-2 and J usage is TRBJ1-5; 8 bases are a match to TRBD1. The germline V gene has CDR1 LGHNA and CDR2 YNFKEQ. J was trimmed by 6 bases and V by 2 bases; bases with no gene match: 6. This CDR3 comprises 15 residues. The CDR3 protein is CASSQFQGAIQPQHF. The CDR3 coding sequence is TGTGCCAGCAGCCAATTCCAGGGGGCGATTCAGCCCCAGCATTTT.

V is TRBV7-9 and J is TRBJ2-7; TRBD2 is a possible D gene (6 bases). Between the trimmed V and J ends, which lost 8 bases and 0 bases, there was a span of 11 bases. The CDR3 has 13 amino acids. Per germline, CDR1 SEHNR and CDR2 FQNEAQ (reference sequence). DNA for the CDR3: TGTGCCAGCGGGGGGAGAAACTCCTACGAGCAGTACTTC. The encoded protein is CASGGRNSYEQYF.